What follows is one T cell receptor (beta chain) and its context. Sequencing used immunoSEQ multiplex PCR; TCRdb keeps in-frame clones, though not all of them. The sample holds some 110,000 clones, around nine tenths seen once. Germline V lookup: CDR1 SGHTA, CDR2 FQGNSA. The CDR3 is 16 residues long. V gave up 6 bases and J gave up 6 bases; unmatched junction bases: 11. This sample is part of a study of blood T cell repertoires in COVID-19. For the study at large: Whether acute or convalescent, the COVID-19 samples came from the United States, Italy and Spain.

Sequenced input: peripheral blood. The origin of this receptor is a human donor in a cohort sampled during active COVID-19. The V gene is TRBV7-2, the J gene TRBJ2-4, with 10 positions matching TRBD2. The CDR3, as DNA: TGTGCCAGCAGGCCACCGGGACTAGCGACTGGAAACATTCAGTACTTC. The encoded protein is CASRPPGLATGNIQYF.